The 2 T cell receptor beta chains reported below all come from one sample, sequenced in a study of blood T cell repertoires in COVID-19. This table comes from immunoSEQ multiplex PCR, and its TCRdb copy is limited to in-frame clones, with some not included. The sample includes hundreds of thousands of clones, roughly 89% of them seen just once. Input material: PBMCs or T cells enriched from blood (not recorded which). The receptors here all came from a man aged 60 to 69 who had recovered from COVID-19.

The chain has TRBV9 and TRBJ2-3; the D gene is possibly TRBD2 (6 bases). This CDR3 is built from 13 residues. V was shortened by 5 bases and J by 1 base, with 8 bases between the two germline ends. CDR1 is SGDLS and CDR2 is YYNGEE in the germline V gene. CDR3 residues: CASRSSGTDTQYF. CDR3 DNA sequence: TGTGCCAGCAGATCTAGCGGCACAGATACGCAGTATTTT.

This rearrangement joins TRBV29-1 to TRBJ2-7; TRBD2 aligns across 14 bases. V trimming: 7 bases; J trimming: 4 bases; junction bases outside the gene matches: 3. The CDR3 has 13 amino acids. From germline, CDR1 is SQVTM and CDR2 ANQGSEA. CDR3 sequence: CSAGTSGSYEQYF. The CDR3, as DNA: TGCAGCGCCGGGACTAGCGGGAGTTACGAGCAGTACTTC.